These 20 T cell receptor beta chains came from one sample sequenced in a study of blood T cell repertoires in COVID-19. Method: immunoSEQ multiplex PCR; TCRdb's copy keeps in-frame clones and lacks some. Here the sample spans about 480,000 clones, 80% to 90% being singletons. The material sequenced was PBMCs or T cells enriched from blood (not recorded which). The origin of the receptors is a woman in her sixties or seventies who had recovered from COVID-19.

Here the CDR3 reads CASRDPGQKKLFF. The CDR3 coding sequence is TGTGCCAGCAGGGACCCGGGACAGAAAAAACTGTTTTTT. V gene TRBV5-8 combines with J gene TRBJ1-4, with 7 bases fitting TRBD1. CDR1 SGHTS and CDR2 YDEGEE come from the germline V gene. J lost 9 bases, V lost 5 bases, and 7 bases had no gene match. The CDR3 runs 13 residues.

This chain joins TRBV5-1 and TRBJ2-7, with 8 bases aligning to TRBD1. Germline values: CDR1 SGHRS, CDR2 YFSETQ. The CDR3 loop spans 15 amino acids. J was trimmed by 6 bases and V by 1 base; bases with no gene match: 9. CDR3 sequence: CASSLSTGDPFEQYF. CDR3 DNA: TGCGCCAGCAGCTTGTCGACAGGGGACCCCTTCGAGCAGTACTTC. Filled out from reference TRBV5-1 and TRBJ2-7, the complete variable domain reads KAGVTQTPRYLIKTRGQQVTLSCSPISGHRSVSWYQQTPGQGLQFLFEYFSETQRNKGNFPGRFSGRQFSNSRSEMNVSTLELGDSALYLCASSLSTGDPFEQYFGPGTRLTVT.

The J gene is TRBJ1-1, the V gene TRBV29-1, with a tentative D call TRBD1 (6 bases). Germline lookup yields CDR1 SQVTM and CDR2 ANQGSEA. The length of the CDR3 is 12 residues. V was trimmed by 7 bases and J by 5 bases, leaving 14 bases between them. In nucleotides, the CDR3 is TGCAGCGGCAGGGGTAGGGGGACTGAAGCTTTCTTT. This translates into CSGRGRGTEAFF.

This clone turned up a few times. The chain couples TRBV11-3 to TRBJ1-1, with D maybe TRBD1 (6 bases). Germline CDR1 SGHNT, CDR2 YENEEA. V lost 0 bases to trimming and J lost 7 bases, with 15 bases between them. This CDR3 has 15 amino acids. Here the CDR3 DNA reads TGTGCCAGCAGCTTAGAATCTAGTGGGGGCAATGAAGCTTTCTTT. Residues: CASSLESSGGNEAFF. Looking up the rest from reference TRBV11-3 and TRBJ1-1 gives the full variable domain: EAGVVQSPRYKIIEKKQPVAFWCNPISGHNTLYWYLQNLGQGPELLIRYENEEAVDDSQLPKDRFSAERLKGVDSTLKIQPAELGDSAVYLCASSLESSGGNEAFFGQGTRLTVV.

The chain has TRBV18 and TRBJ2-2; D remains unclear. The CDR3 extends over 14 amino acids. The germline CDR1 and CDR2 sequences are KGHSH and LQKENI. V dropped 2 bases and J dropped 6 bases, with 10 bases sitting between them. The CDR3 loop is CASSPDPSAGELFF. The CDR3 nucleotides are TGTGCCAGCTCACCAGACCCAAGCGCCGGGGAGCTGTTTTTT.

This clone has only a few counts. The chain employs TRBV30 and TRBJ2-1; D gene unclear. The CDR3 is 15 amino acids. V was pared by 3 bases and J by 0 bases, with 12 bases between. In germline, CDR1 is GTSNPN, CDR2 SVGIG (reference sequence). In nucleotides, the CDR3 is TGTGCCTGGAGCGAACTCCTAAGCTCCTACAATGAGCAGTTCTTC. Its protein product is CAWSELLSSYNEQFF.

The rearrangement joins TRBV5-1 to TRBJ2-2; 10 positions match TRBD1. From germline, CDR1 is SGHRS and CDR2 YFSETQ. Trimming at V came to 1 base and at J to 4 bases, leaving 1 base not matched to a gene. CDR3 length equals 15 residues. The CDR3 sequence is CASSLRTGGTGELFF. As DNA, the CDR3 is TGCGCCAGCAGCTTGCGGACAGGGGGCACCGGGGAGCTGTTTTTT.

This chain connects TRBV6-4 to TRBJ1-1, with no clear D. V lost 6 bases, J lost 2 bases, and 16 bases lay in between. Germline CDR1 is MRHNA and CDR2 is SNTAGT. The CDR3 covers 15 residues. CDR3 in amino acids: CASRRANDINTEAFF. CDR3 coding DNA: TGTGCCAGCAGACGAGCCAATGACATAAACACTGAAGCTTTCTTT.

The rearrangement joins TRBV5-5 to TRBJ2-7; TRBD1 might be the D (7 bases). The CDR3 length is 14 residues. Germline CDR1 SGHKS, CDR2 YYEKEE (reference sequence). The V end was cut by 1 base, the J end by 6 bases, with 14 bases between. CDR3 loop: CASSLTGDSSEQYV. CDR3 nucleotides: TGTGCCAGCAGCTTGACAGGGGACTCGAGCGAGCAGTACGTC.

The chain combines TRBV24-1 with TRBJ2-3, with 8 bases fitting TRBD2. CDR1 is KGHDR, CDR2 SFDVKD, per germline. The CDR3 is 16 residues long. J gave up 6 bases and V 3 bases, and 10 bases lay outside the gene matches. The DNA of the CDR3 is TGTGCCACCAGTGATCCAATAGCGGGACCCGGGGATACGCAGTATTTT. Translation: CATSDPIAGPGDTQYF.

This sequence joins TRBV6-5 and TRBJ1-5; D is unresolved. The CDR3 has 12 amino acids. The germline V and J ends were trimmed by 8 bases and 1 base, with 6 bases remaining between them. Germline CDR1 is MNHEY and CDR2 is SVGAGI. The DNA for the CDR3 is TGTGCCAGCGGGGAGAGCAATCAGCCCCAGCATTTT. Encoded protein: CASGESNQPQHF.

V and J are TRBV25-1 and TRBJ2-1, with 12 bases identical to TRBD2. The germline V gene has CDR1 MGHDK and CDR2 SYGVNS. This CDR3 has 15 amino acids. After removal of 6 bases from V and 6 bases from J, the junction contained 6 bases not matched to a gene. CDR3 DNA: TGTGCCAGCAGCGCTAGCGGGGGGGCCTCCAATGAGCAGTTCTTC. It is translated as CASSASGGASNEQFF.

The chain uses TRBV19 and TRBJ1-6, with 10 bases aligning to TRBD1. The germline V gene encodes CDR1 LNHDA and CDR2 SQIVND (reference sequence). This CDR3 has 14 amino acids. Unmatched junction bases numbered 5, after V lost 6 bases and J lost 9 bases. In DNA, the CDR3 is TGTGCCAGTAGAAGTGACAGGGGGCCTTCACCCCTCCACTTT. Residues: CASRSDRGPSPLHF.

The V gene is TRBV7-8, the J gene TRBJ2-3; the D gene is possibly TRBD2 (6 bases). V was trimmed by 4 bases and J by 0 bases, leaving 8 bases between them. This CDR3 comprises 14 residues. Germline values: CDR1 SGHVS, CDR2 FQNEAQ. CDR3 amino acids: CASSSGASTDTQYF. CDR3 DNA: TGTGCCAGCAGCTCGGGAGCCAGCACAGATACGCAGTATTTT.

The CDR3 region is CASSLAPSGLRETQYF. The CDR3 nucleotides are TGTGCCAGCAGCTTGGCCCCTAGCGGGTTACGGGAGACCCAGTACTTC. The gene calls are TRBV5-6 and TRBJ2-5; 8 bases are a match to TRBD2. Trimming took 0 bases from V and 5 from J; bases not matched to a gene: 9. The CDR3 spans 16 residues. Germline CDR1 SGHDT, CDR2 YYEEEE.

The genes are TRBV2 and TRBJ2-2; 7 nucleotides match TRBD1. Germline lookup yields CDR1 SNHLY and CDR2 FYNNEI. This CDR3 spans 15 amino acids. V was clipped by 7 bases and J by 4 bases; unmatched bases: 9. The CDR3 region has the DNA TGTGCCAGCACGTACGCAGGGGACAGCACCGGGGAGCTGTTTTTT. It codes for CASTYAGDSTGELFF.

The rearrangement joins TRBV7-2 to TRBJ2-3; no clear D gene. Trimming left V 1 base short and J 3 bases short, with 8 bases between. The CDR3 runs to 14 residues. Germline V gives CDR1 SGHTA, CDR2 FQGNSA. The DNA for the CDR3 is TGTGCCAGCAGCTTAGGTGTCTTGACAGATACGCAGTATTTT. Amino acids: CASSLGVLTDTQYF.

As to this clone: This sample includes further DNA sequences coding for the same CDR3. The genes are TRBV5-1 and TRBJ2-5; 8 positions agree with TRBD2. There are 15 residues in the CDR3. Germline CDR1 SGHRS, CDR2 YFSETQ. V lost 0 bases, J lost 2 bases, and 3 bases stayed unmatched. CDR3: CASSLGGGRQETQYF. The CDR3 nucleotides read TGCGCCAGCAGCTTGGGCGGGGGGAGGCAAGAGACCCAGTACTTC. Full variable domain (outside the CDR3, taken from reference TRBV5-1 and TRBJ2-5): KAGVTQTPRYLIKTRGQQVTLSCSPISGHRSVSWYQQTPGQGLQFLFEYFSETQRNKGNFPGRFSGRQFSNSRSEMNVSTLELGDSALYLCASSLGGGRQETQYFGPGTRLLVL.

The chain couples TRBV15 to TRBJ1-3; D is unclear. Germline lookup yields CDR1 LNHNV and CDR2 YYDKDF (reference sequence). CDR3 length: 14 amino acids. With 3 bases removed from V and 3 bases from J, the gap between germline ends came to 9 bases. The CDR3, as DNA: TGTGCCACCAGCAGGCCAGGATTTGGAAACACCATATATTTT. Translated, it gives CATSRPGFGNTIYF. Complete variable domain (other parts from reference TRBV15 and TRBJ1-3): DAMVIQNPRYQVTQFGKPVTLSCSQTLNHNVMYWYQQKSSQAPKLLFHYYDKDFNNEADTPDNFQSRRPNTSFCFLDIRSPGLGDTAMYLCATSRPGFGNTIYFGEGSWLTVV.

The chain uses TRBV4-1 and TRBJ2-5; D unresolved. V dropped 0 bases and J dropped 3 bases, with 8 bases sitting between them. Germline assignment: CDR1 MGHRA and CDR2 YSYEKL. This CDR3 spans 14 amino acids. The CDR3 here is CASSQELAEETQYF. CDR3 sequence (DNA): TGCGCCAGCAGCCAAGAGTTGGCAGAAGAGACCCAGTACTTC.